This entry features one TCR beta chain sequence. These data belong to a study of blood T cell repertoires in COVID-19. Background on the study: PBMCs, B-cell-depleted T cells, or T cells provided the cDNA or gDNA that made up the material.

As handled by the study authors: Cell counts per sample came from amplifying reference gene primers. Measured with immunoSEQ multiplex PCR; TCRdb has only the in-frame clones, and not every one. The V and J calls and clone size are taken from that table; D and trimming were inferred from the DNA. The sample lists 100,000 to 150,000 clones, around 80% occurring once. The sequenced sample consisted of peripheral blood. The sequence was obtained from a man aged 35-49 years with active or convalescent COVID-19.

The CDR3 bases are TGTGCCAGCAGTTCATCCGGGACAGGGGGACACGAGCAGTACTTC. Encoded protein: CASSSSGTGGHEQYF. The genes are TRBV28 and TRBJ2-7, with 11 bases matching TRBD1. The V segment lost 4 bases and the J segment 5 bases; nucleotides outside the gene matches: 7. In germline, CDR1 is MDHEN, CDR2 SYDVKM. The CDR3 is made up of 15 amino acids.